This TCR beta chain was profiled in a study of T cell repertoires in cytomegalovirus infection. One entry per CDR3 protein, called by TCRdb with MiXCR from the reads. The table includes about 570,000 distinct CDR3 sequences, 40% detected once. This clonotype has just a few counts. What it binds is not known. Germline CDR1 LGHNA, CDR2 YSLEER. The CDR3 is made up of 19 amino acids. Germline trimming cut 4 bases from V and 0 bases from J; bases unmatched to any gene: 15. This receptor was identified in a human donor in good health (CMV status not recorded). Some clones in this sample may be carry-over from other donors' samples. This specimen was cultured PBMCs, taken from culture after CMV antigen stimulation. This chain connects TRBV4-3 to TRBJ2-3, with TRBD2 identical over 8 bases. CDR3 nucleotide sequence: TGCGCCAGCAGCCCCTCGGGGCTAGCGGGTTCGACTAGCACAGATACGCAGTATTTT. It specifies CASSPSGLAGSTSTDTQYF.